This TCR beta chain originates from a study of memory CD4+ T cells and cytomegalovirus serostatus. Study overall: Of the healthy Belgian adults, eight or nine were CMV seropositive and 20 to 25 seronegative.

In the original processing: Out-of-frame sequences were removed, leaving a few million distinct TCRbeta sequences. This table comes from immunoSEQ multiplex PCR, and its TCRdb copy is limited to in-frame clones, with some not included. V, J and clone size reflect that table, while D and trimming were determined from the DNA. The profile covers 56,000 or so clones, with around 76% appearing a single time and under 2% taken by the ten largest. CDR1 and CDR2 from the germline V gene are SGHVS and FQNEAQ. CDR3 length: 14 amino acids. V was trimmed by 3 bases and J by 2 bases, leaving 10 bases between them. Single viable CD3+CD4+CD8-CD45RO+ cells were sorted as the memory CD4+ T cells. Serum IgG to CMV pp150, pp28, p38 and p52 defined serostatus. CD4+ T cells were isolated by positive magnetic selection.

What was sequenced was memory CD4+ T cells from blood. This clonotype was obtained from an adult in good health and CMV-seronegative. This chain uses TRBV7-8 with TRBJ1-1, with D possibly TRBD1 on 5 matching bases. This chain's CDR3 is CASSFLRVNTEAFF. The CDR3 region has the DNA TGTGCCAGCAGCTTTCTCAGGGTAAACACTGAAGCTTTCTTT.